This T cell receptor (beta chain) came from a study of graft-versus-host responses after intestinal transplantation. Overall study: Every recipient had anti-thymocyte globulin induction and about three years of tacrolimus plus steroids.

Points on this clone: Its target is unknown.

Generated by immunoSEQ multiplex PCR, the TCRdb table keeps only in-frame clones and is missing some. Counted here are tens of thousands of clones, approximately 92% occurring once; the ten biggest clones make up about 5.9%. Looked up from germline, CDR1 is ENHRY and CDR2 is SYGVKD. CDR3 length: 15 amino acids. V was clipped by 0 bases and J by 7 bases; unmatched bases: 2. The study, taken as a whole, reports: Allograft graft-versus-host to host-versus-graft clonal ratios ran high in patients with graft-donor T cell macrochimerism.

The specimen comprised PBMCs, sampled around 800 days after a first intestinal transplant, on the day of a second. The V gene is TRBV10-3, the J gene TRBJ2-1; 11 positions match TRBD2. The source is a human patient who received an intestinal transplant, so some T cells may come from the graft donor. CDR3 sequence: CAISESPSGRNEQFF. DNA for the CDR3: TGTGCCATCAGTGAGTCACCTAGCGGGAGGAATGAGCAGTTCTTC.